Detailed here is one T cell receptor beta chain. Its specificity is unknown. This sample is drawn from a study of OX40 agonist ivuxolimab in advanced cancers. Whole-study context: Partial responses were achieved by three patients: one hepatocellular carcinoma, two cutaneous melanoma.

Points from the study as a whole: The average count of expanded clones was higher among CD8+ T cells than among CD4+. The specificity for antigen of the expanded peripheral T cells was not determined.

Profiled with immunoSEQ multiplex PCR; TCRdb holds only in-frame clones, not every one. This sample has more than 25,000 clones, with approximately 86% found just once. Drawing of blood for sampling happened at baseline, at cycle 4 day 1, and at cycle 7 day 1. Trimming removed 3 bases at V and 0 bases at J, with 13 bases between. The germline V gene encodes CDR1 MDHEN and CDR2 SYDVKM. The CDR3 consists of 16 residues. The chain combines TRBV28 with TRBJ2-3, with D perhaps matching TRBD2 (5 bases). The sample consisted of CD4+ or CD8+ T cells sorted from blood, taken in a trial of the OX40 agonist ivuxolimab. The clonotype was recovered from an adult with an advanced solid tumor such as melanoma, head and neck, liver or kidney cancer. CDR3 residues: CASSFRRGSSTDTQYF. DNA of the CDR3: TGTGCCAGCAGTTTTCGCCGAGGGTCTAGCACAGATACGCAGTATTTT.